The sequence of this T cell receptor (beta chain) was determined in a study of CD8+ T cells in alopecia areata. Overall study: The duration of tofacitinib was 6 to 18 months, with 6 months off drug afterward. Study results and caveats: Scalp clonality and expanded CD8+ clones among the top 100 fell significantly with tofacitinib. Clonality exceeded that of normal scalp in lesional scalp, most notably in alopecia totalis/universalis. A great number of expanded lesional clones endured in scalp and blood during tofacitinib.

As the sequencing template, cDNA was produced by extracting RNA and reverse transcribing it. Sequencing was performed with immunoSEQ multiplex PCR; in TCRdb, only in-frame clones are kept and a portion is missing. Among some 130,000 clones listed, around 56% were seen once. CDR1 and CDR2 from the germline V gene are MNHEY and SMNVEV (reference sequence). The CDR3 extends over 16 amino acids. With 0 bases removed from V and 5 bases from J, the gap between germline ends came to 16 bases. Stated treatment: oral pan-JAK inhibitor, 5-10 mg twice daily. Details on this clone: Its cognate antigen is unknown.

This sequence was found in a human donor with alopecia areata. The material was CD4+ T cells sorted from blood, obtained at week 4, from a patient treated with tofacitinib. This sequence joins TRBV27 and TRBJ1-2; D uncertain. The CDR3 reads CASSLSNRGLGYGYTF. CDR3 coding DNA: TGTGCCAGCAGTTTATCAAATCGGGGTCTCGGGTATGGCTACACCTTC.